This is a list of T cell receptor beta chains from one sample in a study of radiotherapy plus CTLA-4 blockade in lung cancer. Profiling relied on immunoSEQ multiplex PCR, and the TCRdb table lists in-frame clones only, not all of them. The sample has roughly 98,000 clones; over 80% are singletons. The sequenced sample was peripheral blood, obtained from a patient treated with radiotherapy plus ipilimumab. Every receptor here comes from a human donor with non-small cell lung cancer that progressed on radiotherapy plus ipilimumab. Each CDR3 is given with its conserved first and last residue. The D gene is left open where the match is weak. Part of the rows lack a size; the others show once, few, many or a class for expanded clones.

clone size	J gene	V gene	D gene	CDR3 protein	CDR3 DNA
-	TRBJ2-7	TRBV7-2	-	CASSLVPGQSYEQYF	TGTGCCAGCAGCTTAGTCCCAGGACAGTCCTACGAGCAGTACTTC
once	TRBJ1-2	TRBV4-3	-	CASSQDSAGVGYTF	TGCGCCAGCAGCCAAGATTCGGCAGGGGTGGGCTACACCTTC
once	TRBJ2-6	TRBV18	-	CASSPPPVSGANVLTF	TGTGCCAGCTCACCACCGCCCGTCTCTGGGGCCAACGTCCTGACTTTC
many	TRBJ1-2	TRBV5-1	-	CASSLTGPENNYGYTF	TGCGCCAGCAGCTTGACGGGGCCTGAAAATAACTATGGCTACACCTTC
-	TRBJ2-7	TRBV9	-	CASSEGDGSYEQYF	TGTGCCAGCAGCGAGGGGGACGGATCCTACGAGCAGTACTTC
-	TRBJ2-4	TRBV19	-	CASSIERALGAKNIQYF	TGTGCCAGTAGTATAGAAAGGGCCTTAGGGGCCAAAAACATTCAGTACTTC
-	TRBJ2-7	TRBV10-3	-	CAISESGGLYEQYF	TGTGCCATCAGTGAGTCGGGGGGACTGTACGAGCAGTACTTC
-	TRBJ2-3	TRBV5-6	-	CASSLVHLRQTDTQYF	TGTGCCAGCAGTCTGGTCCATTTACGCCAAACAGATACGCAGTATTTT
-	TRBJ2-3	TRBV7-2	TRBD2	CASSLAPSGGGTDTQYF	TGTGCCAGCAGCTTAGCGCCCAGCGGGGGGGGCACAGATACGCAGTATTTT
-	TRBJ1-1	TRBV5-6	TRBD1	CASSLDRGRTEAFF	TGTGCCAGCAGCTTGGACAGGGGGCGCACTGAAGCTTTCTTT
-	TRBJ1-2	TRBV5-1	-	CASSLNRDGYTF	TGCGCCAGCAGCTTGAACAGGGATGGCTACACCTTC
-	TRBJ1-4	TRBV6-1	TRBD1	CASSGLTGRRKKLFF	TGTGCCAGCAGTGGCCTGACAGGGAGGAGGAAAAAACTGTTTTTT
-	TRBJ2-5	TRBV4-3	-	CASSQDWSGPQETQYF	TGCGCCAGCAGCCAAGATTGGAGCGGACCACAAGAGACCCAGTACTTC
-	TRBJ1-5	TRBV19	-	CASSISDQPQHF	TGTGCCAGTAGTATTTCGGATCAGCCCCAGCATTTT
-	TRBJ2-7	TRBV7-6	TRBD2	CASSLGLAGTYEQYF	TGTGCCAGCAGCTTGGGACTAGCGGGGACCTACGAGCAGTACTTC
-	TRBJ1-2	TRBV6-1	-	CASSEGSQNYGYTF	TGTGCCAGCAGTGAAGGGAGTCAGAACTATGGCTACACCTTC
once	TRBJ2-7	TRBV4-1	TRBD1	CASSPRQGLYEQYF	TGCGCCAGCAGCCCGCGACAGGGTCTCTACGAGCAGTACTTC
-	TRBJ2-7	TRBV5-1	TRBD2	CASSLGGLAGEGYEQYF	TGCGCCAGCAGCTTGGGAGGACTAGCGGGAGAAGGTTACGAGCAGTACTTC
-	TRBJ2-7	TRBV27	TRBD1	CASSSPGQGKQYF	TGTGCCAGCAGTTCCCCGGGACAGGGCAAGCAGTACTTC
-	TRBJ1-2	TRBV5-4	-	CASSLREGRGYTF	TGTGCCAGCAGCTTGAGGGAGGGACGTGGCTACACCTTC
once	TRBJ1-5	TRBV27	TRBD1	CASSLNRGNQPQHF	TGTGCCAGCAGTTTGAACAGGGGGAATCAGCCCCAGCATTTT
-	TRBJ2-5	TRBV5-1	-	CASSLTRGGETQYF	TGCGCCAGCAGCTTGACGCGAGGAGGCGAGACCCAGTACTTC